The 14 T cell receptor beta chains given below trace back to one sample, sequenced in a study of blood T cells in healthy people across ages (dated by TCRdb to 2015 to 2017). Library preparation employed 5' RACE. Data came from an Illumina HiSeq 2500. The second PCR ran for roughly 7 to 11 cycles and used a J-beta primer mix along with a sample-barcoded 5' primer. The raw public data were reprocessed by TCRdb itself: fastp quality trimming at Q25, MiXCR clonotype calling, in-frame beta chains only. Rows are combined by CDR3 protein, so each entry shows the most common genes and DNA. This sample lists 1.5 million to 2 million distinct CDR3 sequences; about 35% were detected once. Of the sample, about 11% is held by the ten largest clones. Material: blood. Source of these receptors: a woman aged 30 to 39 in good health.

DNA of the CDR3: TGCAGTGCTCGACAGGGGGCGACCGGGGAGCTGTTTTTT. It yields the protein CSARQGATGELFF. The genes are TRBV20-1 and TRBJ2-2; TRBD1 agrees at 10 bases. Germline values: CDR1 DFQATT, CDR2 SNEGSKA (reference sequence). Trimming cost V 5 bases and J 5 bases; bases outside gene matches: 2. This CDR3 is built from 13 residues.

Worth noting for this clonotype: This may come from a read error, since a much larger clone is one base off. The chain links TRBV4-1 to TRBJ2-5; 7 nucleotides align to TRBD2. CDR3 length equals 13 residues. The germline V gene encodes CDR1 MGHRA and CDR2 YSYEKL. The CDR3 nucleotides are TGCGTCAGCAGCTACCTTAGCGGGGAGACCCAGTACTTC. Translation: CVSSYLSGETQYF.

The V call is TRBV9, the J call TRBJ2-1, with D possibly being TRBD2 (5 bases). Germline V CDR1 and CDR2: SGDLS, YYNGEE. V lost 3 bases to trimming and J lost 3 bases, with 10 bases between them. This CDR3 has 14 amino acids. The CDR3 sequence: CASSERDHYNEQFF. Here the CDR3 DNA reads TGTGCCAGCAGCGAACGGGATCACTACAATGAGCAGTTCTTC.

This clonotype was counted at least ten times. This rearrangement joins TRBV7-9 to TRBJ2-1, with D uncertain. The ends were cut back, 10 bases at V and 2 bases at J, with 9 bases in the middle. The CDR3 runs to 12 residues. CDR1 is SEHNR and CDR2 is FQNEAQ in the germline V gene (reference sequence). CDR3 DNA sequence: TGTGCCATCCCACTCCCCTACAATGAGCAGTTCTTC. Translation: CAIPLPYNEQFF.

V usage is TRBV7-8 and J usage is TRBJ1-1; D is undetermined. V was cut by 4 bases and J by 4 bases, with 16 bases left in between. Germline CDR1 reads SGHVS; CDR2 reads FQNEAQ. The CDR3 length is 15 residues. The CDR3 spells CASSSFNTPGTEAFF. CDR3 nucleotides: TGTGCCAGCAGCTCTTTTAATACTCCGGGCACTGAAGCTTTCTTT. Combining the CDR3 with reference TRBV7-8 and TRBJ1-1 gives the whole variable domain GAGVSQSPRYKVAKRGQDVALRCDPISGHVSLFWYQQALGQGPEFLTYFQNEAQLDKSGLPSDRFFAERPEGSVSTLKIQRTQQEDSAVYLCASSSFNTPGTEAFFGQGTRLTVV.

The CDR3 loop reads CASSPPNNQPQHF. The CDR3 nucleotides read TGTGCCAGCTCACCCCCAAACAATCAGCCCCAGCATTTT. The chain has TRBV18 and TRBJ1-5; no clear D gene. The V gene's germline CDR1 is KGHSH and CDR2 LQKENI. V gave up 3 bases and J gave up 3 bases, with 6 bases separating them. The CDR3 contains 13 residues.

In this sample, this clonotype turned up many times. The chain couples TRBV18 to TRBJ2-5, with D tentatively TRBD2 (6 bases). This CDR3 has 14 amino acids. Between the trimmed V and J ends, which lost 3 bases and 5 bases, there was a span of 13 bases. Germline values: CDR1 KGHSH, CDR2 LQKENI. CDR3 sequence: CASSPLGTLETQYF. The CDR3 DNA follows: TGTGCCAGCTCACCTTTAGGGACTCTGGAGACCCAGTACTTC.

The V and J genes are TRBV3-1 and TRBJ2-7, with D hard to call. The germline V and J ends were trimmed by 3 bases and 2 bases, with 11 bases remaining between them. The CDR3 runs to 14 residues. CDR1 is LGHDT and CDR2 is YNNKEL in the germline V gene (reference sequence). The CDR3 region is CASSQAFQPYEQYF. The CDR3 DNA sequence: TGTGCCAGCAGCCAGGCCTTTCAACCCTACGAGCAGTACTTC.

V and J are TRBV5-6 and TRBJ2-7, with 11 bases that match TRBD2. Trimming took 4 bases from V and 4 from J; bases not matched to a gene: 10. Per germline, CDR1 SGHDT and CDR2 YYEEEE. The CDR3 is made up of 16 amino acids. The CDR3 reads CASSHGLLAGEYEQYF. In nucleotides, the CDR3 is TGTGCCAGCAGCCATGGCTTACTAGCGGGAGAGTACGAGCAGTACTTC.

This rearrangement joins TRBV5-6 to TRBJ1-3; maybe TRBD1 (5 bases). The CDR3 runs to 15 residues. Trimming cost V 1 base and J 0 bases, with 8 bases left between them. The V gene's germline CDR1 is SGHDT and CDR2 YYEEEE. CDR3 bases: TGTGCCAGCAGCTTGAAGACAGCCTCTGGAAACACCATATATTTT. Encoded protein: CASSLKTASGNTIYF.

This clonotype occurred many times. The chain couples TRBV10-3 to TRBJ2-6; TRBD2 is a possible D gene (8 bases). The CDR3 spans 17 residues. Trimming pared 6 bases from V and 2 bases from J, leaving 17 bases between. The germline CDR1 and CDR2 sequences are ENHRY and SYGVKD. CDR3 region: CAISHSGGGTGANVLTF. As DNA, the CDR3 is TGTGCCATCAGCCACTCGGGAGGGGGCACTGGGGCCAACGTCCTGACTTTC.

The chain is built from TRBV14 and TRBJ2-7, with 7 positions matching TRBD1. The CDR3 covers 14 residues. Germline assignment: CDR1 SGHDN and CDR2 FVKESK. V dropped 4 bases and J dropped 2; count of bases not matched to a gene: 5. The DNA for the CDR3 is TGTGCCAGCAGCCGACAGGGTGGTACCTACGAGCAGTACTTC. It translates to CASSRQGGTYEQYF. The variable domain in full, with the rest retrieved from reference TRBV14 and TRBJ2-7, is EAGVTQFPSHSVIEKGQTVTLRCDPISGHDNLYWYRRVMGKEIKFLLHFVKESKQDESGMPNNRFLAERTGGTYSTLKVQPAELEDSGVYFCASSRQGGTYEQYFGPGTRLTVT.

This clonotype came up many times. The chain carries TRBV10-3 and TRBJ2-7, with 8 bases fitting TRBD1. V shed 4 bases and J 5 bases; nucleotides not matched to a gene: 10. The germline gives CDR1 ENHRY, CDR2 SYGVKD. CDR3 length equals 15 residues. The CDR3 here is CAISVKQGVRNEQYF. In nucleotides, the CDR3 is TGTGCCATCAGTGTTAAACAGGGGGTTAGAAACGAGCAGTACTTC.

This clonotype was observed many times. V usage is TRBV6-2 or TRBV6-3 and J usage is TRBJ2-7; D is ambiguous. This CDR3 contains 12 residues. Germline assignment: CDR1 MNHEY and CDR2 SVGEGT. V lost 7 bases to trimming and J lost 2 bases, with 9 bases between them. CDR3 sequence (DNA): TGTGCCAGCACTGACACAGCCTACGAGCAGTACTTC. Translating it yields CASTDTAYEQYF.